This T cell receptor (beta chain) was captured by sequencing in a study of shared clonotypes between healthy human individuals. Unsorted PBMC contributed approximately 270 ng DNA, 30,000 or so T cell genomes, to each replicate PCR. Per the study methods: ImmunoSEQ gave junction-only sequences without quality scores, so filtering differed. The repertoire was sequenced with immunoSEQ multiplex PCR; TCRdb's copy has only in-frame clones and lacks some. The D gene and trimming were derived from the DNA, and the V and J assignments and clone size from that table. Seen here are some 490,000 clones, 60% to 80% observed once, and the top ten hold around 13%. Study-level results: Represented diversity, genetic and exposure-history alike, was limited by few donors.

This clone was recorded only once. Its cognate antigen is unknown. The healthy adult donors were HIV-negative and reported no recent acute infections or vaccinations. Sequenced: PBMCs. The source of this sequence is a woman aged 35 to 49 in good health. Some clones in this sample may be carry-over from other donors' samples.

This CDR3 is CASSYTRTRNTIYF. CDR3 bases: TGTGCCAGCAGTTATACCAGGACCCGAAACACCATATATTTT. This chain connects TRBV6-5 to TRBJ1-3; D not resolved. Germline lookup yields CDR1 MNHEY and CDR2 SVGAGI. V shed 3 bases and J shed 5 bases, with 11 bases lying between them. The CDR3 loop spans 14 amino acids.